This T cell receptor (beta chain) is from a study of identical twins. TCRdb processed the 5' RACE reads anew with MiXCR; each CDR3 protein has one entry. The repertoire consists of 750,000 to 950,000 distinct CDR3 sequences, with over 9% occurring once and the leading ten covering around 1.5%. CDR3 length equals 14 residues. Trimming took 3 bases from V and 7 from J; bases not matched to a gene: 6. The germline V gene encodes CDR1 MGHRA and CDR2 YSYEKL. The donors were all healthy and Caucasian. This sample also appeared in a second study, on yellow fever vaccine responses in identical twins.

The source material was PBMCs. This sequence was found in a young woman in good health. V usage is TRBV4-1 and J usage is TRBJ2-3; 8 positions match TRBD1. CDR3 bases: TGCGCCAGCAGCCAGACAGGGGCCGCCCATACGCAGTATTTT. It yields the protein CASSQTGAAHTQYF.